This TCR beta chain was retrieved from a study of blood T cell repertoires in COVID-19. Original processing methods: Nucleated cell counts were estimated from reference gene primer amplification. Assay used: immunoSEQ multiplex PCR; TCRdb lists only in-frame clones, some missing. V, J and clone size are taken as reported in that table, and D and trimming were inferred from the DNA itself. This sample has under 150,000 clones, with 70% to 90% found just once. CDR1 and CDR2 (germline): LNHDA, SQIVND (reference sequence). CDR3 length: 13 amino acids. V gave up 8 bases and J gave up 6 bases, with 14 bases separating them.

V usage is TRBV19 and J usage is TRBJ1-5; D perhaps matches TRBD1 (5 bases). The sequenced sample was PBMCs or T cells enriched from blood (not recorded which). This sequence originates from a woman in her fifties or sixties who had recovered from COVID-19. CDR3 nucleotide sequence: TGTGCCAGTTCCCTCGACAGTTCTCAGCCCCAGCATTTT. This sequence encodes CASSLDSSQPQHF.